This record looks at one TCR beta chain sequence and its context. V lost 3 bases and J 1 base, leaving 15 bases between the germline ends. The CDR3 has 16 residues. The V gene's germline CDR1 is KGHSH and CDR2 LQKENI. This entry comes from a study of blood T cell repertoires in COVID-19. In the source study's methods: Quantification of nucleated cells was approximated via reference gene primer amplification. Here immunoSEQ multiplex PCR was the method, and the copy in TCRdb shows in-frame clones only, minus some. That table gives V, J and clone size, and the DNA gave D and trimming. The sample has some 48,000 clones; 88% are singletons.

This chain links TRBV18 with TRBJ1-1, with a possible D match to TRBD1 (5 bases). The specimen sequenced was peripheral blood. The source of this sequence is a man aged 50 to 60 with active COVID-19. The chain's CDR3 is CASSPVAGGANTEAFF. The CDR3 DNA reads as TGTGCCAGCTCACCGGTGGCGGGCGGGGCGAACACTGAAGCTTTCTTT.